A selection of T cell receptor beta chains follows, all from one sample in a study of T cells in Graves' hyperthyroidism and ophthalmopathy. TCRdb re-called the multiplex PCR reads through MiXCR, storing one row per CDR3 protein. This table holds over 150,000 distinct CDR3 sequences, 15% to 20% found once. Material: blood. The origin of the receptors is a woman in her fifties or sixties with Graves' hyperthyroidism. CDR3s include the opening cysteine and the closing phenylalanine or tryptophan. The D gene is left open where the match is weak. The size field is filled for only some rows; it gives once, few, many or a size class.

>TRBV6-6|TRBJ1-6|TRBD1|.
TGTGCCAGCAGTTACAGCAGGGGGCTGGTTAATTCACCCCTCCACTTT
CASSYSRGLVNSPLHF
>TRBV5-1|TRBJ2-5|TRBD2|few
TGCGCCAGCAGCTTGTACAGCGGGGGGGAGACCCAGTACTTC
CASSLYSGGETQYF
>TRBV13|TRBJ1-1|TRBD1|.
TGTGCCAGCAGCCCCACGACAGGGGTCTTAACTGAAGCTTTCTTT
CASSPTTGVLTEAFF
>TRBV20-1|TRBJ1-2|.|many
TGCAGTGCTAGAGTAATGGACTATGGCTACACCTTC
CSARVMDYGYTF
>TRBV19|TRBJ2-3|.|many
TGTGCCAGTAGTATGAGGGGTAGAACAGATACGCAGTATTTT
CASSMRGRTDTQYF
>TRBV6-1|TRBJ1-5|.|many
TGTGCCAGCATTATGACAGGAAATCAGCCCCAGCATTTT
CASIMTGNQPQHF
>TRBV7-2|TRBJ2-7|.|.
TGTGCCAGCAGCTTAGTCATGGAGGCCTACGAGCAGTACTTC
CASSLVMEAYEQYF
>TRBV5-8|TRBJ1-1|.|many
TGTGCCAGCTTAAAGGACTTCGACACTGAAGCTTTCTTT
CASLKDFDTEAFF
>TRBV28|TRBJ1-1|.|many
TGTGCCAGCAGTATCCTAGGAGGGGGGTCGGAGGACACTGAAGCTTTCTTT
CASSILGGGSEDTEAFF
>TRBV12-3/TRBV12-4|TRBJ1-1|.|many
TGTGCCAGCAGTTTATTTCGGGACACTGAAGCTTTCTTT
CASSLFRDTEAFF
>TRBV11-1|TRBJ2-1|.|.
TGTGCCAGCAGCTTAGCGATCGGGACTCCTTACAATGAGCAGTTCTTC
CASSLAIGTPYNEQFF
>TRBV9|TRBJ2-2|.|few
TGTGCCAGCACAGAAGGGAGTCTCGACACCGGGGAGCTGTTTTTT
CASTEGSLDTGELFF
>TRBV2|TRBJ1-2|.|many
TGTGCCAGCAACATATATATCCGGACAGAGGGCTACACCTTC
CASNIYIRTEGYTF
>TRBV7-3|TRBJ2-2|TRBD1|.
TGTGCCAGCAGACGACAGGGGGCAGGGGAACTGTTTTTT
CASRRQGAGELFF
>TRBV11-2|TRBJ1-4|.|many
TGTGCCAGCAGCAAATCGGGGGGGCGTGGGAATGAAAAACTGTTTTTT
CASSKSGGRGNEKLFF
>TRBV2|TRBJ2-5|TRBD1|.
TGTGCCAGCATTACAGGGGGGAAGTCCCAGTACTTC
CASITGGKSQYF
>TRBV7-3|TRBJ2-5|.|many
TGTGCCAGCAGCTTAAGTCAGGGAGAGACCCAGTACTTC
CASSLSQGETQYF
>TRBV6-1|TRBJ2-1|TRBD2|many
TGTGCCAGCAGTCCCTCAACTAGCGGGACCTACAATGAGCAGTTCTTC
CASSPSTSGTYNEQFF
>TRBV7-9|TRBJ2-1|.|many
TGTGCCAGCAGCTTCCCGGGCCTATACAATGAGCAGTTCTTC
CASSFPGLYNEQFF
>TRBV12-3/TRBV12-4|TRBJ2-2|TRBD1|many
TGTGCAGTCAAGGGGGACAGGGGATCCACCGGGGAGCTGTTTTTT
CAVKGDRGSTGELFF
>TRBV28|TRBJ1-1|.|many
TGTGCCTCACTGTCAATGAACACTGAAGCTTTCTTT
CASLSMNTEAFF
>TRBV27|TRBJ1-2|TRBD1|many
TGTGCCAGCAGTTTACTCCCGAGACAGGGCGGCTACACCTTC
CASSLLPRQGGYTF
>TRBV15|TRBJ2-7|TRBD1|few
TGTGCCACCAGCCCCCCCCCCCCAGGGGGATTATACGAGCAGTACTTC
CATSPPPPGGLYEQYF
>TRBV7-9|TRBJ2-1|.|many
TGTGCCAGCAGCATAGGATCGGGGGAGCAGTTCTTC
CASSIGSGEQFF
>TRBV7-9|TRBJ2-3|.|many
TGTGCCAGCAGCACAGATACGCAGTATTTT
CASSTDTQYF
>TRBV12-3/TRBV12-4|TRBJ1-2|TRBD1|many
TGTGCCAGCAGGCGTCCGGACAGGGGGAACTATGGCTACACCTTC
CASRRPDRGNYGYTF
>TRBV5-5|TRBJ1-1|.|many
TGTGCCAGCAGCCCCGGACTCTCGAACACTGAAGCTTTCTTT
CASSPGLSNTEAFF
>TRBV20-1|TRBJ1-2|.|many
TGCAGTGCCCGAGACAGGTCATTGGGCTATGGCTACACCTTC
CSARDRSLGYGYTF
>TRBV12-3/TRBV12-4|TRBJ2-2|.|many
TGTGCCAGCACTCGTACGGGGGACACCGGGGAGCTGTTTTTT
CASTRTGDTGELFF
>TRBV2|TRBJ1-4|.|many
TGTGCCAGCAGTGAGATAGCGGGGGCAGCGAATGAAAAACTGTTTTTT
CASSEIAGAANEKLFF
>TRBV29-1|TRBJ2-5|.|many
TGCAGCGTGACCGGGGGCGGGGTAGGGACCCAGTACTTC
CSVTGGGVGTQYF
>TRBV7-9|TRBJ2-6|.|many
TGTGCCAGCAGCCCCCATTCCTCTGGGGCCAACGTCCTGACTTTC
CASSPHSSGANVLTF
>TRBV5-1|TRBJ2-1|TRBD2|many
TGCGCCAGCAGCTTGGGGCCTAGCGGGGGGGACGGTGAGCAGTTCTTC
CASSLGPSGGDGEQFF
>TRBV7-8|TRBJ1-1|.|many
TGTGCCAGCAGATTAGACAGAGGAAACACTGAAGCTTTCTTT
CASRLDRGNTEAFF
>TRBV19|TRBJ2-7|TRBD1|.
TGTGCCAGTAGTCACCTGGGACAGGGGTCCTCCTACGAGCAGTACTTC
CASSHLGQGSSYEQYF
>TRBV28|TRBJ1-2|.|many
TGTGCCAGCAGTCAGGATGGCTACACCTTC
CASSQDGYTF
>TRBV7-2|TRBJ2-7|.|many
TGTGCCAGCAGCTTAGCATCCAGTTTGAGCTCCTACGAGCAGTACTTC
CASSLASSLSSYEQYF
>TRBV18|TRBJ2-5|.|.
TGTGCCAGCTCACCAAGGCGGGCACAAGAGACCCAGTACTTC
CASSPRRAQETQYF
>TRBV6-2/TRBV6-3|TRBJ2-2|.|many
TGTGCCAGCAGAAACAGACGGGACACCGGGGAGCTGTTTTTT
CASRNRRDTGELFF
>TRBV7-2|TRBJ2-7|.|many
TGTGCCAGCAGTATTTGGGGGGACTACGAGCAGTACTTC
CASSIWGDYEQYF
>TRBV7-2|TRBJ2-5|.|many
TGTGCCAGCAGCGTCGGCCACACAGAGACCCAGTACTTC
CASSVGHTETQYF
>TRBV9|TRBJ2-2|.|many
TGTGCCAGCAGCGTATTTCCAGGGAACACCGGGGAGCTGTTTTTT
CASSVFPGNTGELFF
>TRBV19|TRBJ1-6|TRBD1|.
TGTGCCAGTAGTAGGGGACAGCTTAGCTCCTATAATTCACCCCTCCACTTT
CASSRGQLSSYNSPLHF
>TRBV27|TRBJ2-2|.|many
TGTGCCAGCAGACGGGGCCCTTTAGCGGTCGGGGAGCTGTTTTTT
CASRRGPLAVGELFF
>TRBV6-1|TRBJ1-5|TRBD1|many
TGTGCCAGCAGGGACCGGGACAGGGGGAATCAGCCCCAGCATTTT
CASRDRDRGNQPQHF
>TRBV7-3|TRBJ2-3|TRBD2|.
TGTGCCAGCAGCTTACGCGGGGGGAGCAGAGATACGCAGTATTTT
CASSLRGGSRDTQYF
>TRBV3-1|TRBJ1-1|TRBD1|many
TGTGCCAGCAGCCCCAGGGGGTGGGGAACTGAAGCTTTCTTT
CASSPRGWGTEAFF
>TRBV11-2|TRBJ1-1|.|many
TGTGCCAGCAGCTCCCGGACAGCGAACACTGAAGCTTTCTTT
CASSSRTANTEAFF
>TRBV3-1|TRBJ1-5|TRBD1|many
TGTGCCAGCAGCCGGGACAGGCTAAATCAGCCCCAGCATTTT
CASSRDRLNQPQHF
>TRBV28|TRBJ1-2|.|many
TGTGCCAGCAGTTTATCCACAGGAGTCTATGGCTACACCTTC
CASSLSTGVYGYTF
>TRBV18|TRBJ2-2|.|.
TGTGCCAGCTCACCGATCGGGACCGCAGCGAACACCGGGGAGCTGTTTTTT
CASSPIGTAANTGELFF
>TRBV6-2/TRBV6-3|TRBJ2-5|.|many
TGTGCCAGCAGTTACACGGGAGAGACCCAGTACTTC
CASSYTGETQYF
>TRBV20-1|TRBJ2-5|TRBD2|many
TGCAGTGCTAGAGGGGAGGGGCCGGGGACCCAGTACTTC
CSARGEGPGTQYF